Described below is a single T cell receptor beta chain sequence and its context. The source of the sample is a study of blood T cell repertoires in COVID-19. The wider study: Acute and convalescent COVID-19 specimens originated in the United States, Italy and Spain. Sample material is recorded as cDNA or gDNA derived from T cells, B-cell-depleted T cells, or PBMCs.

Germline loops: CDR1 MDHEN, CDR2 SYDVKM. The ends lost 6 bases at V and 7 bases at J; junction bases unmatched: 11. This CDR3 has 15 residues. In the authors' methods: For nucleated cells, counts were estimated from reference gene primer amplification. Generated by immunoSEQ multiplex PCR, the TCRdb table keeps only in-frame clones and is missing some. V and J calls and clone size come straight from that table; D and trimming were deduced from the DNA. Of tens of thousands of clones in the sample, approximately 89% are singletons; the top ten hold nearly 5%. The origin of this receptor is a man between 60 and 70 years old with active COVID-19. The genes are TRBV28 and TRBJ2-7, with 11 nucleotides matching TRBD1. Sequencing was performed on peripheral blood. The CDR3 is CASRPGGTGGGEQYF. Written as DNA, the CDR3 is TGTGCCAGCAGACCTGGCGGGACAGGGGGTGGGGAGCAGTACTTC.